The 18 T cell receptor beta chains below all came from one sample that was sequenced in a study of blood T cell repertoires in COVID-19. Here immunoSEQ multiplex PCR was the method, and the copy in TCRdb shows in-frame clones only, minus some. The sample lists 380,000 or so clones; around 89% were seen once. The sample was PBMCs or T cells enriched from blood (not recorded which). Receptor source: a woman in her twenties or thirties with acute COVID-19.

This clone has more than one count but fewer than ten. Compared with germline, one end of the junction differs, possibly owing to a read error. This chain uses TRBV2 with TRBJ2-7; TRBD1 agrees at 8 bases. This CDR3 has 14 residues. Looked up from germline, CDR1 is SNHLY and CDR2 is FYNNEI. This CDR3 reads CASSANQGAYGQYF. CDR3 DNA: TGTGCCAGCAGTGCAAACCAGGGGGCGTACGGGCAGTACTTC. Filled out from reference TRBV2 and TRBJ2-7, the complete variable domain reads EPEVTQTPSHQVTQMGQEVILRCVPISNHLYFYWYRQILGQKVEFLVSFYNNEISEKSEIFDDQFSVERPDGSNFTLKIRSTKLEDSAMYFCASSANQGAYGQYFGPGTRLTVT.

The chain has TRBV5-1 and TRBJ1-2; 7 bases line up with TRBD1. J gave up 5 bases and V 0 bases, and 7 bases lay outside the gene matches. The CDR3 runs to 15 residues. From germline, CDR1 is SGHRS and CDR2 YFSETQ. The CDR3: CASSLGEGARYGYTF. CDR3 DNA sequence: TGCGCCAGCAGCTTGGGAGAGGGGGCGAGGTATGGCTACACCTTC.

The chain couples TRBV11-2 to TRBJ2-5; 7 nucleotides line up with TRBD1. Germline CDR1 and CDR2: SGHAT and FQNNGV. J lost 5 bases, V lost 4 bases, and 7 bases had no gene match. The CDR3 is made up of 14 amino acids. The CDR3 is CASSSTGSGETQYF. CDR3 DNA sequence: TGTGCCAGCAGCTCGACAGGGAGCGGTGAGACCCAGTACTTC. Full variable domain (outside the CDR3, taken from reference TRBV11-2 and TRBJ2-5): EAGVAQSPRYKIIEKRQSVAFWCNPISGHATLYWYQQILGQGPKLLIQFQNNGVVDDSQLPKDRFSAERLKGVDSTLKIQPAKLEDSAVYLCASSSTGSGETQYFGPGTRLLVL.

The rearrangement links TRBV28 to TRBJ1-6; 7 bases match TRBD1. The germline gives CDR1 MDHEN, CDR2 SYDVKM. This CDR3 is 16 amino acids long. With 5 bases clipped from V and 10 bases from J, the junction kept 14 bases outside the gene matches. Here the CDR3 reads CASSPALGGAQSPLHF. CDR3 sequence (DNA): TGTGCCAGCAGTCCGGCCCTAGGGGGCGCGCAATCACCCCTCCACTTT.

This chain uses TRBV5-6 with TRBJ1-5; D perhaps matches TRBD1 (6 bases). Germline V lookup: CDR1 SGHDT, CDR2 YYEEEE. The CDR3 length is 18 residues. V lost 0 bases and J lost 6, with 22 bases in between. CDR3 region: CASSLVGRGEYFGQPQHF. Written as DNA, the CDR3 is TGTGCCAGCAGCTTGGTGGGCAGGGGTGAATATTTTGGTCAGCCCCAGCATTTT.

This chain connects TRBV27 to TRBJ1-6, with D possibly matching TRBD1 (6 bases). V was cut by 2 bases and J by 10 bases, with 21 bases left in between. Germline V gene data show CDR1 as MNHEY and CDR2 as SMNVEV (reference sequence). The CDR3 covers 17 residues. For the CDR3, the DNA is TGTGCCAGCAGTTTAAGTTATTGGGACAAACCGGGCTCACCCCTCCACTTT. Translation gives CASSLSYWDKPGSPLHF.

The rearrangement links TRBV5-1 to TRBJ2-7; perhaps TRBD1 as D (6 bases). Trimming stripped 0 bases from V and 0 bases from J, with 10 bases between. The CDR3 totals 15 residues. CDR1 SGHRS and CDR2 YFSETQ come from the germline V gene. The CDR3 bases are TGCGCCAGCAGCTTGGCCTCAGGGGCCTCCTACGAGCAGTACTTC. It specifies CASSLASGASYEQYF.

The genes are TRBV28 and TRBJ1-2, with 7 positions matching TRBD1. Germline V CDR1 and CDR2: MDHEN, SYDVKM. The V and J ends lost 2 bases and 8 bases, in that order; junction bases with no gene match: 5. The CDR3 contains 13 residues. This chain's CDR3 is CASSLKGQAGYTF. In nucleotides, the CDR3 is TGTGCCAGCAGTTTAAAAGGACAGGCAGGCTACACCTTC.

This sequence joins TRBV5-4 and TRBJ2-6; perhaps TRBD2 as D (6 bases). CDR3 length: 15 residues. Germline CDR1 SGHNT, CDR2 YYREEE (reference sequence). V dropped 2 bases and J dropped 6 bases, with 12 bases sitting between them. This CDR3 reads CASSLRSGVANVLTF. CDR3 nucleotides: TGTGCCAGCAGCTTACGATCGGGGGTGGCCAACGTCCTGACTTTC.

V usage is TRBV19 and J usage is TRBJ2-7; D might be TRBD1 (6 bases). V lost 3 bases to trimming and J lost 4 bases, with 13 bases between them. This CDR3 is built from 14 residues. The germline gives CDR1 LNHDA, CDR2 SQIVND (reference sequence). The CDR3 nucleotides are TGTGCCAGTAGTATTCAGGGGAGTAAGTACGAGCAGTACTTC. Its protein product is CASSIQGSKYEQYF.

The rearrangement uses TRBV7-2 and TRBJ1-1, with 8 bases lining up with TRBD1. This CDR3 is 15 amino acids long. The ends lost 3 bases at V and 0 bases at J; junction bases unmatched: 3. Germline values: CDR1 SGHTA, CDR2 FQGNSA. CDR3 nucleotides: TGTGCCAGCAGCTTTGGGGACAGGATGAACACTGAAGCTTTCTTT. Translated, it gives CASSFGDRMNTEAFF.

The table lists this clone with a count of one. Other DNA sequences within the sample encode an identical CDR3. The rearrangement links TRBV5-1 to TRBJ1-1, with a possible D match to TRBD1 (6 bases). The CDR3 loop spans 14 amino acids. V gave up 3 bases and J gave up 2 bases, with 11 bases separating them. The germline V gene encodes CDR1 SGHRS and CDR2 YFSETQ. Here the CDR3 DNA reads TGCGCCAGCAGCTCACAGGGATTTAACACTGAAGCTTTCTTT. Its translation is CASSSQGFNTEAFF.

The chain joins TRBV7-9 to TRBJ1-2; possible D gene TRBD1, 5 bases. Looked up from germline, CDR1 is SEHNR and CDR2 is FQNEAQ (reference sequence). CDR3 length equals 15 residues. V lost 1 base to trimming and J lost 2 bases, with 11 bases between them. This CDR3 reads CASSLVGLQNYGYTF. The CDR3 bases are TGTGCCAGCAGCTTAGTGGGACTACAGAACTATGGCTACACCTTC.

This clone has a single count. J is TRBJ1-6 and V is TRBV11-2, with 7 bases aligning to TRBD1. Germline-derived CDR1 and CDR2 are SGHAT and FQNNGV. V gave up 5 bases and J gave up 5 bases; unmatched junction bases: 6. The CDR3 covers 15 residues. CDR3 sequence: CASSPSGQDNSPLHF. The CDR3, as DNA: TGTGCCAGCAGCCCCAGTGGACAGGATAATTCACCCCTCCACTTT.

V and J are TRBV20-1 and TRBJ1-1; perhaps TRBD1 as D (5 bases). The CDR3 is 11 residues long. From germline, CDR1 is DFQATT and CDR2 SNEGSKA (reference sequence). Trimming took off 2 bases at V and 8 bases at J, with 9 bases between the two ends. CDR3 region: CSARWGQEAFF. The CDR3 region has the DNA TGCAGTGCTAGATGGGGCCAGGAAGCTTTCTTT.

This sequence joins TRBV18 and TRBJ1-2; D is unclear. Between the trimmed V and J ends, which lost 3 bases and 1 base, there was a span of 6 bases. Germline V gene sequence: CDR1 KGHSH, CDR2 LQKENI. The CDR3 covers 13 residues. CDR3 nucleotides: TGTGCCAGCTCACCTTACGGTAACTATGGCTACACCTTC. Encoded protein: CASSPYGNYGYTF.

The chain uses TRBV29-1 and TRBJ1-1, with D maybe TRBD1 (6 bases). Germline V lookup: CDR1 SQVTM, CDR2 ANQGSEA. The V gene lost 0 bases and the J gene lost 4 bases, with 12 bases spanning the gap. There are 14 residues in the CDR3. The CDR3 nucleotides are TGCAGCGTTGAAGAGCGGGGGGCGGTCACTGAAGCTTTCTTT. Translation: CSVEERGAVTEAFF.

In this sample, this clone turned up once. The rearrangement joins TRBV24-1 to TRBJ1-5; 7 bases fit TRBD1. CDR1 is KGHDR, CDR2 SFDVKD, per germline. Trimming cost V 4 bases and J 3 bases; bases outside gene matches: 5. The length of the CDR3 is 15 residues. The CDR3 nucleotides read TGTGCCACCAGTGAGGGGGACAGAGCCAATCAGCCCCAGCATTTT. Amino acid sequence: CATSEGDRANQPQHF.